This T cell receptor beta chain was retrieved from a study of T cell clusters in autoimmune cytopenias. One tube held mixed TRB-A and TRB-B primer pools for touch-down PCR. One entry per CDR3 protein, without DNA, is what TCRdb gives after re-calling the multiplex PCR reads. Recorded for this sample: 4,100 or so distinct CDR3 sequences. TRB amplification used around 270 ng of peripheral blood genomic DNA. CDR1 MNHEY and CDR2 SVGEGT come from the germline V gene. The CDR3 is made up of 14 amino acids. This chain joins TRBV6-2 or TRBV6-3 and TRBJ1-5; TCRdb calls TRBD1, which cannot be checked without DNA. This receptor was identified in a human donor with an autoimmune cytopenia or autoimmune hepatitis (not recorded which). Sequencing used peripheral blood. CDR3 loop: CASGNWGTNQPQHF.